This T cell receptor (beta chain) is from a study of neurological immune-mediated disorders. General study points: Multiple sclerosis patients had less TCR clonal expansion than even healthy controls, unlike HTLV-1-associated myelopathy. CDR3 amino acid sequences found in expanded clones were never shared across subjects, suggesting private repertoires in all groups.

This CDR3 is 14 amino acids long. V was shortened by 5 bases and J by 6 bases, with 14 bases between the two germline ends. Time point in this sample: longitudinal time-point 2. The authors produced cDNA by 5'RACE using 10-nucleotide random UMIs. TCRdb analysed the 5' RACE reads with MiXCR anew, one entry per CDR3 protein. This table holds 100,000 or so distinct CDR3 sequences, around 13% found once. This clonotype was observed at least ten times. Its cognate antigen is unknown. The chain carries TRBV12-3 or TRBV12-4 and TRBJ2-4, with TRBD2 as a possible D gene (7 bases). This sequence originates from a female donor with HTLV-1-associated myelopathy (HAM/TSP). What was sequenced was PBMCs. This chain's CDR3 is CASSHQGGGNIQYF. The CDR3 DNA reads as TGTGCCAGCAGTCACCAGGGAGGGGGAAACATTCAGTACTTC.